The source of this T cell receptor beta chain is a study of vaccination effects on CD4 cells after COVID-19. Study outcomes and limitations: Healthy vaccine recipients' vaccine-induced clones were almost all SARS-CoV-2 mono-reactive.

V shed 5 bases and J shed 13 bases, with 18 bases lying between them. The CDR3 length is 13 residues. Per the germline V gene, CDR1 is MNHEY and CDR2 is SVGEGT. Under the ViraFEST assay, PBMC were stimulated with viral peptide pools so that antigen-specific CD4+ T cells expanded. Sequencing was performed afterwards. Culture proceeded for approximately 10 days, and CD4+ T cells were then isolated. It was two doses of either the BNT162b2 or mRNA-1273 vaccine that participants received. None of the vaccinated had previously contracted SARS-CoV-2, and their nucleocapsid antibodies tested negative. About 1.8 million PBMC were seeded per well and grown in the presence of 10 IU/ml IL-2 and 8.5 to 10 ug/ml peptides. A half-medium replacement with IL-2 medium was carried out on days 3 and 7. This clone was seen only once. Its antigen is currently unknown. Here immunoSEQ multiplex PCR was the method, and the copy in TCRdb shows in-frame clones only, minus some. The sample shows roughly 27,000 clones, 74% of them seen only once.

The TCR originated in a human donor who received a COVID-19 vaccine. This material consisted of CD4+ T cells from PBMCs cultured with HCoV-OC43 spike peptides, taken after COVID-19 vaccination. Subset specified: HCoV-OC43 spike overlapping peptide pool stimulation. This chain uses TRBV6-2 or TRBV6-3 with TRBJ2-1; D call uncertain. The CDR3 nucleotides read TGTGCCAGCAGTCAGCCTCCTAGTAATTTTCAGTTCTTC. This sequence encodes CASSQPPSNFQFF.